What follows are 24 T cell receptor beta chains derived from one specimen sequenced in a study of blood T cell repertoires in COVID-19. The data were produced by immunoSEQ multiplex PCR, yet TCRdb's version contains in-frame clones alone and is incomplete. The table records about 320,000 clones, more than 75% of them present only once. Sequenced sample: PBMCs or T cells enriched from blood (not recorded which). The receptor source for this set is a woman aged 18-35 years who had recovered from COVID-19.

J is TRBJ1-4 and V is TRBV7-9; D might be TRBD1 (6 bases). The CDR3 contains 15 residues. The germline CDR1 and CDR2 sequences are SEHNR and FQNEAQ (reference sequence). The V end was cut by 5 bases, the J end by 4 bases, with 14 bases between. CDR3 in amino acids: CASSTPGHLNEKLFF. CDR3 nucleotide sequence: TGTGCCAGCAGCACCCCGGGACACCTTAATGAAAAACTGTTTTTT.

This chain uses TRBV6-5 with TRBJ2-1; maybe TRBD2 (7 bases). The germline V gene has CDR1 MNHEY and CDR2 SVGAGI. This CDR3 is built from 15 residues. Trimming removed 5 bases at V and 0 bases at J, with 11 bases between. The CDR3 here is CASSRGGLSYNEQFF. As DNA, the CDR3 is TGTGCCAGCAGTAGGGGGGGGCTCTCCTACAATGAGCAGTTCTTC.

This clone was counted once. The chain links TRBV10-3 to TRBJ2-2; D remains unclear. The CDR3 sequence is 13 residues long. V was clipped by 8 bases and J by 4 bases, with 11 bases between them. CDR1 ENHRY and CDR2 SYGVKD come from the germline V gene. The CDR3 nucleotides read TGTGCCATCTCCTCCGGGTTCACCGGGGAGCTGTTTTTT. Translation: CAISSGFTGELFF.

The chain links TRBV11-1 to TRBJ2-1, with 10 bases that match TRBD1. Trimming at V came to 0 bases and at J to 9 bases, leaving 2 bases not matched to a gene. This CDR3 contains 14 residues. Per germline, CDR1 SGHAT and CDR2 FQDESV (reference sequence). This chain's CDR3 is CASSLATGGGEQFF. CDR3 coding DNA: TGTGCCAGCAGCTTAGCGACAGGGGGCGGTGAGCAGTTCTTC.

The chain couples TRBV4-1 to TRBJ2-5; 8 bases are a match to TRBD2. The ends lost 4 bases at V and 4 bases at J; junction bases unmatched: 5. CDR1 is MGHRA and CDR2 is YSYEKL in the germline V gene. This CDR3 contains 14 residues. CDR3 amino acids: CASSPSSGTETQYF. For the CDR3, the DNA is TGCGCCAGCAGCCCCAGTAGCGGGACAGAGACCCAGTACTTC.

The gene calls are TRBV24-1 and TRBJ2-1, with 10 bases matching TRBD2. There are 16 residues in the CDR3. Unmatched junction bases numbered 10, after V lost 5 bases and J lost 7 bases. Germline V lookup: CDR1 KGHDR, CDR2 SFDVKD. CDR3 amino acids: CATSGSGRAEMNEQFF. For the CDR3, the DNA is TGTGCCACCAGTGGAAGCGGGAGGGCCGAAATGAATGAGCAGTTCTTC.

This chain uses TRBV28 with TRBJ1-2; D is perhaps TRBD1 (5 bases). V was cut by 7 bases and J by 7 bases, with 16 bases left in between. CDR3 length: 13 residues. CDR1 is MDHEN, CDR2 SYDVKM, per germline. CDR3 sequence: CASTQEQVRGYTF. CDR3 bases: TGTGCCAGCACACAGGAGCAGGTTCGTGGCTACACCTTC.

This clone was detected only once. The chain uses TRBV6-5 and TRBJ1-6; the match to TRBD1 covers 7 bases. V shed 6 bases and J 7 bases; nucleotides not matched to a gene: 9. This CDR3 has 15 residues. CDR1 MNHEY and CDR2 SVGAGI come from the germline V gene. The CDR3 DNA reads TGTGCCAGCAGGCCCGACAGGGCAGGGAATTCACCCCTCCACTTT. Translation gives CASRPDRAGNSPLHF.

The V and J genes are TRBV24-1 and TRBJ1-3; 7 nucleotides line up with TRBD1. V lost 3 bases to trimming and J lost 0 bases; unmatched junction nucleotides: 1. Germline V CDR1 and CDR2: KGHDR, SFDVKD. CDR3 length equals 15 residues. CDR3 sequence (DNA): TGTGCCACCAGTGATCCAGGGGGCTCTGGAAACACCATATATTTT. Its translation is CATSDPGGSGNTIYF.

This clone showed up just once. J is TRBJ1-1 and V is TRBV3-1 (or the pseudogene TRBV3-2); 11 bases line up with TRBD1. CDR3 length: 15 residues. The V gene's germline CDR1 is LGHDT and CDR2 YNNKEL (reference sequence). The ends lost 0 bases at V and 5 bases at J; junction bases unmatched: 2. The CDR3 DNA follows: TGTGCCAGCAGCCAAGATGGGACAGGGGGGACTGAAGCTTTCTTT. Translation gives CASSQDGTGGTEAFF.

This clone was counted between two and nine times. V usage is TRBV27 and J usage is TRBJ1-1, with D maybe TRBD1 (6 bases). V lost 5 bases and J lost 2, with 15 bases in between. This CDR3 contains 15 residues. Germline assignment: CDR1 MNHEY and CDR2 SMNVEV (reference sequence). CDR3 nucleotides: TGTGCCAGCAGTCCCACTCCAGGGGACAACACTGAAGCTTTCTTT. It codes for CASSPTPGDNTEAFF.

This chain joins TRBV15 and TRBJ2-5; 7 nucleotides match TRBD1. From germline, CDR1 is LNHNV and CDR2 YYDKDF (reference sequence). The length of the CDR3 is 14 residues. J lost 2 bases, V lost 8 bases, and 8 bases had no gene match. The CDR3 DNA reads as TGTGCCACCGCACAGGGGCAGCAGCAAGAGACCCAGTACTTC. Protein sequence: CATAQGQQQETQYF.

The chain couples TRBV29-1 to TRBJ1-6; TRBD1 might be the D (5 bases). This CDR3 has 13 amino acids. CDR1 is SQVTM, CDR2 ANQGSEA, per germline. Between the trimmed V and J ends, which lost 5 bases and 6 bases, there was a span of 11 bases. CDR3: CSVMAQGNSPLHF. The CDR3 DNA is TGCAGCGTTATGGCTCAGGGTAATTCACCCCTCCACTTT.

The chain joins TRBV14 to TRBJ1-1; perhaps TRBD1 as D (6 bases). The CDR3 length is 15 residues. CDR1 is SGHDN and CDR2 is FVKESK in the germline V gene. Trimming removed 5 bases at V and 6 bases at J, with 19 bases between. The CDR3 sequence: CASSSLGGLFSEAFF. CDR3 sequence (DNA): TGTGCCAGCAGCTCCCTGGGGGGGCTCTTCTCTGAAGCTTTCTTT.

A single count supports this clone. The V call is TRBV30, the J call TRBJ2-1, with TRBD2 matching 11 bases. Germline V gene data show CDR1 as GTSNPN and CDR2 as SVGIG (reference sequence). The CDR3 has 14 residues. With 1 base clipped from V and 6 bases from J, the junction kept 2 bases outside the gene matches. CDR3 in amino acids: CAWSASGGRNEQFF. DNA of the CDR3: TGTGCCTGGAGTGCTAGCGGGGGGCGCAATGAGCAGTTCTTC.

V and J are TRBV2 and TRBJ2-2; perhaps TRBD2 as D (6 bases). Per the germline V gene, CDR1 is SNHLY and CDR2 is FYNNEI. Trimming stripped 6 bases from V and 5 bases from J, with 13 bases between. This CDR3 has 14 amino acids. CDR3 nucleotide sequence: TGTGCCAGCAGCGGGGAGGCAGGAACCGGGGAGCTGTTTTTT. Residues: CASSGEAGTGELFF. The full variable domain, in which reference TRBV2 and TRBJ2-2 provide the parts outside the CDR3, is EPEVTQTPSHQVTQMGQEVILRCVPISNHLYFYWYRQILGQKVEFLVSFYNNEISEKSEIFDDQFSVERPDGSNFTLKIRSTKLEDSAMYFCASSGEAGTGELFFGEGSRLTVL.

The V gene is TRBV10-3, the J gene TRBJ2-3, with a weak D call TRBD1 (7 bases). Trimming pared 6 bases from V and 2 bases from J, leaving 12 bases between. The germline CDR1 and CDR2 sequences are ENHRY and SYGVKD. The CDR3 contains 14 residues. CDR3 loop: CAIRSGGYTDTQYF. The DNA of the CDR3 is TGTGCCATCAGGTCAGGGGGGTACACAGATACGCAGTATTTT.

The rearrangement joins TRBV14 to TRBJ1-2; 8 bases align to TRBD1. CDR1 is SGHDN and CDR2 is FVKESK in the germline V gene. Trimming took 6 bases from V and 6 from J; bases not matched to a gene: 12. The CDR3 length is 15 residues. The CDR3 DNA reads as TGTGCCAGCAGACTCGGACAGGGTTCGATCGATGGCTACACCTTC. Translation gives CASRLGQGSIDGYTF.

V usage is TRBV28 and J usage is TRBJ2-7; tentative D call: TRBD2 (6 bases). The CDR3 runs to 14 residues. Germline lookup yields CDR1 MDHEN and CDR2 SYDVKM. V was pared by 3 bases and J by 5 bases, with 14 bases between. CDR3 sequence: CASSLLAGLDEQYF. CDR3 nucleotides: TGTGCCAGCAGTTTGCTCGCGGGGTTGGACGAGCAGTACTTC.

This clone was detected only once. The V and J genes are TRBV30 and TRBJ2-2, with no clear D. The length of the CDR3 is 14 residues. Trimming removed 2 bases from V and 4 bases from J, with 11 bases in between. Germline values: CDR1 GTSNPN, CDR2 SVGIG (reference sequence). CDR3 loop: CAWSKKQSTGELFF. The CDR3 nucleotides are TGTGCCTGGAGTAAAAAACAGTCCACCGGGGAGCTGTTTTTT.

The chain joins TRBV6-5 to TRBJ1-1; D is ambiguous. CDR3 length: 12 amino acids. V was pared by 5 bases and J by 6 bases, with 10 bases between. Germline CDR1 and CDR2: MNHEY and SVGAGI. In DNA, the CDR3 is TGTGCCAGCAGTAATTTAGTGGCTGAAGCTTTCTTT. Protein product: CASSNLVAEAFF.

The CDR3 DNA reads as TGTGCCAGCAGTCTTTTAGAGGGCTCCTACGAGCAGTACTTC. Translating it yields CASSLLEGSYEQYF. The chain combines TRBV6-5 with TRBJ2-7; D perhaps matches TRBD2 (5 bases). V shed 5 bases and J shed 0 bases, with 11 bases lying between them. Per the germline V gene, CDR1 is MNHEY and CDR2 is SVGAGI. This CDR3 has 14 amino acids.

The rearrangement joins TRBV29-1 to TRBJ2-2, with D maybe TRBD1 (6 bases). CDR1 and CDR2 from the germline V gene are SQVTM and ANQGSEA. The length of the CDR3 is 14 residues. Trimming took off 7 bases at V and 1 base at J, with 13 bases between the two ends. The CDR3 bases are TGCAGCGCACAACCGGGACAGAACACCGGGGAGCTGTTTTTT. This sequence encodes CSAQPGQNTGELFF.

The genes are TRBV6-1 and TRBJ2-2; TRBD2 matches at 10 bases. V was clipped by 2 bases and J by 1 base; unmatched bases: 7. The CDR3 loop spans 18 amino acids. Germline lookup yields CDR1 MNHNS and CDR2 SASEGT. CDR3 bases: TGTGCCAGCAGTGAATTAAGTAGACTAGCGGGGAACACCGGGGAGCTGTTTTTT. This encodes CASSELSRLAGNTGELFF.